This TCR beta chain was recovered during a study of cytomegalovirus exposure and HLA in healthy donors. Germline lookup yields CDR1 GTSNPN and CDR2 SVGIG (reference sequence). The CDR3 has 13 amino acids. V lost 0 bases, J lost 7 bases, and 5 bases stayed unmatched. TCRdb keeps only in-frame clones here, not all; method: immunoSEQ multiplex PCR. The table lists 150,000 or so clones, around 90% of them singletons. Concerning this clone itself: The target antigen is unknown.

Study conclusions and caveats: As confirmed in vitro, a few CMV-associated chains were specific for CMV antigens. TCR clusters originating in the first cohort tended to co-occur in the approximately 130 validation repertoires, according to a later analysis. Some public TCRs appeared in many individuals, while most sequences were rare.

The clonotype was recovered from a woman between 18 and 29 years old in good health and CMV-seropositive. The chain employs TRBV30 and TRBJ1-2; 7 bases map to TRBD1. Specimen: PBMCs. As DNA, the CDR3 is TGTGCCTGGAGTGTCGAGGGGGCCTTTGGCTACACCTTC. Its protein is CAWSVEGAFGYTF.